This is a list of T cell receptor beta chains from one sample in a study of cytomegalovirus exposure and HLA in healthy donors. Sequencing was performed with immunoSEQ multiplex PCR; in TCRdb, only in-frame clones are kept and a portion is missing. Of around 170,000 clones listed, roughly 79% are singletons. Sequencing was done on a sample of PBMCs. The source of these receptors is a man between 40 and 49 years old in good health and CMV-seronegative. CDR3s include the opening cysteine and the closing phenylalanine or tryptophan. The order of the fields is CDR3 DNA, CDR3 protein, J gene, V gene, D gene, clone size. The D gene is left open where the match is weak. Not all rows give a size; the values are once, few, many and, for expanded clones, a class.

TGTGCCAGCAGCTCTCAGGGGGCTTATAATTCACCCCTCCACTTT CASSSQGAYNSPLHF TRBJ1-6 TRBV7-3 TRBD1 NA
TGTGCCTGGAGTGTACAGGACAATCAGCCCCAGCATTTT CAWSVQDNQPQHF TRBJ1-5 TRBV30 NA once
TGCAGCGTCGTCGCCGGGGAGACCCAGTACTTC CSVVAGETQYF TRBJ2-5 TRBV29-1 NA NA
TGTGCCAGCAGCAATCGACAGTCCATGAACACTGAAGCTTTCTTT CASSNRQSMNTEAFF TRBJ1-1 TRBV27 NA NA
TGTGCCAGCAGCTCCCCCAATGAGGGAGCGGTTTTCTACAATGAGCAGTTCTTC CASSSPNEGAVFYNEQFF TRBJ2-1 TRBV9 NA NA
TGTGCCAGCAGCTTAGATCGCAGCACCCTAGGGCCCCAGCATTTT CASSLDRSTLGPQHF TRBJ1-5 TRBV7-2 NA NA
TGTGCCAGCAGACTCGGGACTAGCGGCTCCTACGAGCGGTACTTC CASRLGTSGSYERYF TRBJ2-7 TRBV7-9 TRBD2 NA
TGCGCCAGCAGTACCGGGACAGGATTTTACACCGGGGAGCTGTTTTTT CASSTGTGFYTGELFF TRBJ2-2 TRBV10-1 TRBD1 NA
TGTGCCAGCAGCCCCCAACTAGCGGGAGCCCCCGGGGAGCTGTTTTTT CASSPQLAGAPGELFF TRBJ2-2 TRBV13 TRBD2 NA
TGCAGCGTTGTCCCTATGAACACTGAAGCTTTCTTT CSVVPMNTEAFF TRBJ1-1 TRBV29-1 NA NA
TGCAGTGCTTTAGCGGGGAATACGCAGTATTTT CSALAGNTQYF TRBJ2-3 TRBV20-1 TRBD2 NA
TGTGCCAGCAGCTACCCCGGGACAGGGGGCGGCTACACCTTC CASSYPGTGGGYTF TRBJ1-2 TRBV5-8 TRBD1 few
TGTGCCAGCAGTCTGAGCGGGAGAGGATACAATGAGCAGTTCTTC CASSLSGRGYNEQFF TRBJ2-1 TRBV5-6 TRBD2 NA
TGTGCCAGCAGCCAGCCGGGACTAGCGGGTCGCGTCTCCTACGAGCAGTACTTC CASSQPGLAGRVSYEQYF TRBJ2-7 TRBV5-4 TRBD2 NA
TGTGCTAGTGGGACTGACAGGGACCTTTGGCCCCAGCATTTT CASGTDRDLWPQHF TRBJ1-5 TRBV12-5 TRBD1 NA
TGTGCCAGCAGTGAACAGGGATACGAGCAGTACTTC CASSEQGYEQYF TRBJ2-7 TRBV2 NA NA
TGTGCCAGCAGCGTATGGGGGACTAGCGGGGCAGGGGATGAGCAGTTCTTC CASSVWGTSGAGDEQFF TRBJ2-1 TRBV9 TRBD2 NA
TGCGCCAGCAGCTCTGATGGCGGGGAGACCCAGTACTTC CASSSDGGETQYF TRBJ2-5 TRBV5-1 NA NA
TGTGCCAGCAGCTCCGGGACAGCGAAAAACATTCAGTACTTC CASSSGTAKNIQYF TRBJ2-4 TRBV9 TRBD1 NA
TGTGCCATCCCGTCTAGCGAGACTATTAACAATGAGCAGTTCTTC CAIPSSETINNEQFF TRBJ2-1 TRBV7-2 NA NA